The 25 T cell receptor beta chains given below trace back to one sample, sequenced in a study of neurological immune-mediated disorders. TCRdb passed the 5' RACE reads through MiXCR, listing each CDR3 protein once. In the table there are about 59,000 distinct CDR3 sequences, 3.5% of which are singletons. Sequenced: PBMCs. These receptors were collected from a woman aged 25 to 39 with multiple sclerosis.

On this clonotype: Just one base apart from a much larger clone, this may be a read error. The chain combines TRBV6-5 with TRBJ1-1; D is undetermined. Per the germline V gene, CDR1 is MNHEY and CDR2 is SVGAGI. Trimming cost V 3 bases and J 5 bases, with 19 bases left between them. The CDR3 spans 16 residues. For the CDR3, the DNA is TGTGCCAGCAGTTATCGGCAATTTGAAAGGGTGACTGAAGCTTTCTTT. Its translation is CASSYRQFERVTEAFF.

This clonotype was found many times. The V call is TRBV20-1, the J call TRBJ1-6; D ambiguous. V was cut by 0 bases and J by 6 bases, with 15 bases left in between. The CDR3 is 16 residues long. Germline CDR1 reads DFQATT; CDR2 reads SNEGSKA (reference sequence). Here the CDR3 DNA reads TGCAGTGCTAGAGATTTGCAAGCCCCAACTAATTCACCCCTCCACTTT. Encoded protein: CSARDLQAPTNSPLHF.

This clonotype was found many times. This CDR3 is CASSPETDTDTQYF. As DNA, the CDR3 is TGTGCCAGCAGCCCGGAGACAGACACAGATACGCAGTATTTT. V and J are TRBV7-8 and TRBJ2-3; weak D call: TRBD1 (5 bases). Germline V gene sequence: CDR1 SGHVS, CDR2 FQNEAQ. This CDR3 is 14 amino acids long. Trimming stripped 5 bases from V and 2 bases from J, with 11 bases between.

At least ten counts were recorded for this clonotype. The chain is built from TRBV7-2 and TRBJ2-1, with 13 bases matching TRBD2. The CDR3 totals 16 residues. CDR1 and CDR2 from the germline V gene are SGHTA and FQGNSA. The V gene end was trimmed by 5 bases and the J gene end by 5 bases; junction bases not matched to a gene: 6. The CDR3 loop is CASSPEGLAGNNEQFF. CDR3 coding DNA: TGTGCCAGCAGCCCAGAGGGACTAGCGGGAAACAATGAGCAGTTCTTC.

This clonotype was seen repeatedly, ten times or more. The chain couples TRBV7-9 to TRBJ1-1; the D is unclear. CDR1 SEHNR and CDR2 FQNEAQ come from the germline V gene (reference sequence). This CDR3 is built from 14 residues. Trimming removed 7 bases from V and 1 base from J, with 13 bases in between. The CDR3 sequence is CASIPFQGNTEAFF. The CDR3 coding sequence is TGTGCCAGCATCCCTTTTCAAGGGAACACTGAAGCTTTCTTT. Looking up the rest from reference TRBV7-9 and TRBJ1-1 gives the full variable domain: DTGVSQNPRHKITKRGQNVTFRCDPISEHNRLYWYRQTLGQGPEFLTYFQNEAQLEKSRLLSDRFSAERPKGSFSTLEIQRTEQGDSAMYLCASIPFQGNTEAFFGQGTRLTVV.

This clonotype has at least ten counts. This chain links TRBV27 with TRBJ1-2, with a possible D match to TRBD1 (5 bases). Trimming shortened V by 5 bases and J by 4 bases, and 23 bases separated the two germline ends. The CDR3 contains 17 residues. Germline loops: CDR1 MNHEY, CDR2 SMNVEV (reference sequence). The chain's CDR3 is CASSPSFRVGVVYGYTF. DNA for the CDR3: TGTGCCAGCAGTCCGTCCTTCAGGGTAGGGGTGGTCTATGGCTACACCTTC.

This clonotype was counted many times. The chain uses TRBV5-5 and TRBJ1-2, with TRBD1 as a possible D gene (5 bases). V lost 1 base, J lost 8 bases, and 12 bases lay in between. This CDR3 has 13 residues. Germline V gene sequence: CDR1 SGHKS, CDR2 YYEKEE (reference sequence). The CDR3 coding sequence is TGTGCCAGCAGCTTGCTCCAGGGTGGAGGCTACACCTTC. Its translation: CASSLLQGGGYTF.

This clonotype showed up just a few times. CDR3 DNA sequence: TGTGCCAGCATCGAAGTCGCTGGAAACACCATATATTTT. Amino acids: CASIEVAGNTIYF. The chain joins TRBV12-3 or TRBV12-4 to TRBJ1-3; D unclear. The CDR3 loop spans 13 amino acids. Trimming took off 7 bases at V and 2 bases at J, with 9 bases between the two ends.

CDR3 nucleotide sequence: TGTGCCAGCACTGGACTAGCGGGGGGGCCAGATACGCAGTATTTT. It specifies CASTGLAGGPDTQYF. The V gene is TRBV19, the J gene TRBJ2-3; 15 positions match TRBD2. The V gene end was trimmed by 9 bases and the J gene end by 4 bases; junction bases not matched to a gene: 5. This CDR3 has 15 residues. In germline, CDR1 is LNHDA, CDR2 SQIVND (reference sequence).

Worth noting for this clonotype: Likely a read error: the CDR3 ends without its conserved phenylalanine or tryptophan. The chain joins TRBV29-1 to TRBJ1-4, with 7 bases identical to TRBD1. This CDR3 has 15 amino acids. V shed 6 bases, J shed 0 bases, and the junction held 7 bases outside the gene matches. CDR1 SQVTM and CDR2 ANQGSEA come from the germline V gene. CDR3 sequence: CSVTGTETTNEKLFN. The CDR3 coding sequence is TGCAGCGTCACTGGGACAGAAACAACTAATGAAAAACTGTTTAAT.

This clonotype was picked up many times. The chain combines TRBV6-2 or TRBV6-3 with TRBJ2-7, with 7 bases aligning to TRBD2. The CDR3 has 13 amino acids. Germline-derived CDR1 and CDR2 are MNHEY and SVGEGT. V lost 7 bases, J lost 3 bases, and 6 bases stayed unmatched. The CDR3 nucleotides are TGTGCCAGCATTCGAGCGGGGCTCTACGAGCAGTACTTC. Amino acids: CASIRAGLYEQYF.

The table lists this clonotype with many counts. The CDR3, as DNA: TGTGCCAGCAGTTTACCGGACACCAACCTTCACTACGAGCAGTACTTC. The encoded protein is CASSLPDTNLHYEQYF. V usage is TRBV28 and J usage is TRBJ2-7, with D tentatively TRBD1 (5 bases). The germline gives CDR1 MDHEN, CDR2 SYDVKM. V was cut by 2 bases and J by 3 bases, with 17 bases left in between. The CDR3 has 16 amino acids.

This clonotype was detected ten times or more. The rearrangement uses TRBV5-1 and TRBJ2-5, with no clear D. CDR3 length equals 15 residues. V was shortened by 1 base and J by 2 bases, with 12 bases between the two germline ends. Germline V gives CDR1 SGHRS, CDR2 YFSETQ. The DNA for the CDR3 is TGCGCCAGCAGCTTGAGGTCTGGAGAACAAGAGACCCAGTACTTC. Translating it yields CASSLRSGEQETQYF.

This clonotype was seen ten or more times. The chain's CDR3 is CASSVGHQNTEAFF. CDR3 nucleotide sequence: TGTGCCAGTAGTGTGGGACATCAGAACACTGAAGCTTTCTTT. This sequence joins TRBV19 and TRBJ1-1, with a tentative D call TRBD1 (6 bases). The CDR3 runs 14 residues. The germline V and J ends were trimmed by 5 bases and 1 base, with 11 bases remaining between them. Per the germline V gene, CDR1 is LNHDA and CDR2 is SQIVND (reference sequence).

This clonotype has at least ten counts. J is TRBJ2-7 and V is TRBV20-1; tentative D call: TRBD1 (6 bases). The V end lost 0 bases, the J end lost 4 bases, and 28 bases lay between the germline ends. Germline V gene data show CDR1 as DFQATT and CDR2 as SNEGSKA (reference sequence). This CDR3 spans 19 amino acids. For the CDR3, the DNA is TGCAGTGCTAGAGATCAGGGCAGGGGTAAAGGCGGTTGGAGATACGAGCAGTACTTC. Translated: CSARDQGRGKGGWRYEQYF.

This clonotype was seen ten or more times. CDR3 sequence (DNA): TGCGCCAGCAGCGAGCAGGGGATAGGGCAGCCCCAGCATTTT. This codes for CASSEQGIGQPQHF. The chain joins TRBV5-1 to TRBJ1-5, with a possible D match to TRBD1 (6 bases). Trimming shortened V by 4 bases and J by 7 bases, and 15 bases separated the two germline ends. The CDR3 spans 14 residues. Germline assignment: CDR1 SGHRS and CDR2 YFSETQ.

This clonotype has ten or more counts. The chain uses TRBV20-1 and TRBJ2-3, with 11 bases aligning to TRBD2. V was pared by 5 bases and J by 3 bases, with 7 bases of the junction left unmatched. This CDR3 has 15 amino acids. Germline V gene sequence: CDR1 DFQATT, CDR2 SNEGSKA (reference sequence). The DNA for the CDR3 is TGCAGTGCTTACCTAGCGGGGGGTAGGACAGATACGCAGTATTTT. It specifies CSAYLAGGRTDTQYF.

The rearrangement joins TRBV15 to TRBJ2-1; 7 bases align to TRBD2. Trimming at V came to 1 base and at J to 4 bases, leaving 7 bases not matched to a gene. CDR3 length: 16 residues. Germline CDR1 is LNHNV and CDR2 is YYDKDF (reference sequence). CDR3 protein: CATSRVGGGPYNEQFF. The CDR3 DNA follows: TGTGCCACCAGCAGAGTTGGGGGAGGGCCATACAATGAGCAGTTCTTC.

This clonotype occurred many times. This chain joins TRBV7-6 and TRBJ1-1; 8 nucleotides align to TRBD1. CDR1 and CDR2 from the germline V gene are SGHVS and FNYEAQ. This CDR3 has 14 amino acids. J was trimmed by 1 base and V by 5 bases; bases with no gene match: 3. The CDR3 DNA follows: TGTGCCAGCAGCATCACAGGGGGGAACACTGAAGCTTTCTTT. Translated: CASSITGGNTEAFF.

V usage is TRBV2 and J usage is TRBJ1-5; D may be TRBD1 (5 bases). Trimming stripped 8 bases from V and 0 bases from J, with 11 bases between. The CDR3 spans 14 residues. The germline CDR1 and CDR2 sequences are SNHLY and FYNNEI. CDR3 region: CASGGEYSNQPQHF. In nucleotides, the CDR3 is TGTGCCAGCGGAGGGGAGTATAGCAATCAGCCCCAGCATTTT.

At least ten counts were recorded for this clonotype. The chain combines TRBV7-6 with TRBJ2-1; possibly TRBD1 for D (6 bases). V was trimmed by 0 bases and J by 9 bases, leaving 12 bases between them. CDR1 is SGHVS, CDR2 FNYEAQ, per germline. This CDR3 comprises 14 residues. CDR3 loop: CASSLAPQGSEQFF. CDR3 coding DNA: TGTGCCAGCAGCTTAGCCCCACAGGGAAGTGAGCAGTTCTTC.

V is TRBV7-3 and J is TRBJ2-1; D might be TRBD2 (5 bases). This CDR3 contains 16 residues. V was cut by 6 bases and J by 2 bases, with 17 bases left in between. Germline CDR1 is SGHTA and CDR2 is FQGTGA. The CDR3 here is CASSPAGAATYNEQFF. CDR3 in DNA: TGTGCCAGCAGTCCCGCCGGAGCGGCAACCTACAATGAGCAGTTCTTC.

This clonotype was counted many times. The V and J genes are TRBV7-3 and TRBJ1-1; D is possibly TRBD1 (6 bases). This CDR3 is built from 18 residues. With 6 bases removed from V and 0 bases from J, the gap between germline ends came to 23 bases. Germline V CDR1 and CDR2: SGHTA, FQGTGA. CDR3 sequence reads: CASRYRGGGNVMNTEAFF. The CDR3 region has the DNA TGTGCCAGCAGGTACAGAGGGGGAGGAAACGTAATGAACACTGAAGCTTTCTTT.

Comment on this clonotype: A much larger clonotype is one base distant, so this may be a read error. The rearrangement uses TRBV7-2 and TRBJ2-3; no definite D call. The CDR3 spans 13 residues. The V gene's germline CDR1 is SGHTA and CDR2 FQGNSA. Between the trimmed V and J ends, which lost 4 bases and 6 bases, there was a span of 11 bases. CDR3 bases: TGTGCCAGCAGCTCTAAGGGTTCGGATACGCAGTATTTT. Its protein is CASSSKGSDTQYF.

At least ten counts were recorded for this clonotype. The genes are TRBV7-2 and TRBJ1-2, with a possible D match to TRBD1 (6 bases). Trimming left V 1 base short and J 4 bases short, with 13 bases between. Germline values: CDR1 SGHTA, CDR2 FQGNSA. CDR3 length: 15 residues. The CDR3 reads CASSLGQGTSYGYTF. Here the CDR3 DNA reads TGTGCCAGCAGCTTAGGGCAGGGGACGAGCTATGGCTACACCTTC.